Each of the 11 T cell receptor beta chains below was sequenced from the same sample in a study of blood T cell repertoires in COVID-19. Measured with immunoSEQ multiplex PCR; TCRdb has only the in-frame clones, and not every one. The table has 150,000 to 200,000 clones, roughly 86% seen once; the top ten hold roughly 3.5%. The specimen was peripheral blood. These receptors originate from a man between 65 and 85 years old with acute or convalescent COVID-19.

The chain couples TRBV9 to TRBJ2-7; 10 bases are a match to TRBD1. Trimming took 2 bases from V and 0 from J; bases not matched to a gene: 5. CDR1 and CDR2 from the germline V gene are SGDLS and YYNGEE. The CDR3 length is 16 residues. The CDR3 reads CASSVGTGDFSYEQYF. Here the CDR3 DNA reads TGTGCCAGCAGCGTGGGGACAGGGGACTTCTCCTACGAGCAGTACTTC.

The rearrangement joins TRBV6-2 or TRBV6-3 to TRBJ2-1; maybe TRBD2 (5 bases). The CDR3 length is 13 residues. The germline V gene encodes CDR1 MNHEY and CDR2 SVGEGT. V was cut by 0 bases and J by 9 bases, with 9 bases left in between. The CDR3 sequence: CASSYSLAGEQFF. The CDR3 DNA sequence: TGTGCCAGCAGTTACTCGCTAGCCGGTGAGCAGTTCTTC.

J is TRBJ2-2 and V is TRBV18, with D perhaps matching TRBD1 (6 bases). In germline, CDR1 is KGHSH, CDR2 LQKENI. This CDR3 spans 14 amino acids. V lost 4 bases to trimming and J lost 7 bases, with 13 bases between them. The CDR3 sequence is CASSLPQGNGELFF. Written as DNA, the CDR3 is TGTGCCAGCTCACTACCACAGGGTAACGGGGAGCTGTTTTTT.

This chain uses TRBV19 with TRBJ2-1, with 11 bases that match TRBD2. J lost 6 bases, V lost 7 bases, and 5 bases had no gene match. The CDR3 contains 14 residues. CDR1 and CDR2 from the germline V gene are LNHDA and SQIVND (reference sequence). In DNA, the CDR3 is TGTGCCAGTACCTCGGGACTAGCGGCCAATGAGCAGTTCTTC. Translating it yields CASTSGLAANEQFF.

This clone appeared a few times. V usage is TRBV19 and J usage is TRBJ1-5; D gene uncertain. The CDR3 covers 14 residues. The germline V and J ends were trimmed by 6 bases and 4 bases, with 13 bases remaining between them. Germline CDR1 reads LNHDA; CDR2 reads SQIVND (reference sequence). The CDR3 reads CASSTGEINQPQHF. In DNA form, the CDR3 reads TGTGCCAGTAGCACCGGGGAAATTAATCAGCCCCAGCATTTT.

This sequence joins TRBV18 and TRBJ1-2, with a tentative D call TRBD1 (6 bases). In germline, CDR1 is KGHSH, CDR2 LQKENI. V was trimmed by 2 bases and J by 7 bases, leaving 20 bases between them. This CDR3 has 16 residues. The CDR3 is CASSPATGRSGGGYTF. DNA for the CDR3: TGTGCCAGCTCACCAGCAACAGGGCGATCAGGAGGTGGCTACACCTTC.

The rearrangement joins TRBV2 to TRBJ1-1, with 7 bases aligning to TRBD1. The CDR3 loop spans 13 amino acids. CDR1 is SNHLY and CDR2 is FYNNEI in the germline V gene. The junction had 4 bases not matched to a gene; V was cut back by 7 bases and J by 2 bases. The CDR3 is CASNRGLNTEAFF. CDR3 in DNA: TGTGCCAGCAACAGGGGTTTAAACACTGAAGCTTTCTTT.

This chain uses TRBV6-2 or TRBV6-3 with TRBJ1-6; D not resolved. Per germline, CDR1 MNHEY and CDR2 SVGEGT. The CDR3 is made up of 12 amino acids. The V and J ends lost 5 bases and 8 bases respectively, with 7 bases between them. The CDR3 DNA sequence: TGTGCCAGCAGTGTTCAGGATTCACCCCTCCACTTT. Amino acids: CASSVQDSPLHF.

Turning to this clone: The same CDR3 arises from other DNA sequences in this sample as well. The V gene is TRBV9, the J gene TRBJ2-7, with D possibly matching TRBD2 (6 bases). Deletions cut 2 bases from V and 3 bases from J, with 6 bases between. The germline V gene has CDR1 SGDLS and CDR2 YYNGEE. The CDR3 contains 12 residues. The CDR3: CASSVEGYEQYF. CDR3 sequence (DNA): TGTGCCAGCAGCGTGGAGGGCTACGAGCAGTACTTC.

This chain connects TRBV6-2 or TRBV6-3 to TRBJ2-5; weak D call: TRBD2 (5 bases). The germline V gene encodes CDR1 MNHEY and CDR2 SVGEGT. With 2 bases removed from V and 4 bases from J, the gap between germline ends came to 14 bases. The CDR3 consists of 15 residues. CDR3 nucleotides: TGTGCCAGCAGTTACGGTGGGAGACCCCCAGAGACCCAGTACTTC. Amino acids: CASSYGGRPPETQYF.

The chain couples TRBV7-6 to TRBJ2-7; 7 bases line up with TRBD1. With V trimmed by 5 bases and J by 0 bases, 7 bases remained unmatched. From germline, CDR1 is SGHVS and CDR2 FNYEAQ. The length of the CDR3 is 15 residues. DNA for the CDR3: TGTGCCAGCAGCCCCGGGACAGCGAACTCCTACGAGCAGTACTTC. Translation gives CASSPGTANSYEQYF.